Described below is a single T cell receptor beta chain sequence and its context. The target of this receptor is not known. Base qualities are not recorded, but no much larger clone differs from it by a single base. The sample comes from a study of human T cells and chemical hapten exposure (dated by TCRdb to the early 2020s). Regarding the research as a whole: For sensitization, 2% DPC in acetone was applied to a 2 cm by 2 cm area of upper inner arm skin. Patch testing was done on the upper back using Finn chambers containing 0.01% DPC, and results were scored after 6 days according to International Contact Dermatitis Research Group standards. Most of the patients in the cohort were female, and the cohort covered alopecia areata with under or over 50% scalp involvement, alopecia totalis and alopecia universalis. Roughly 30 alopecia patients gave blood for TCR sequencing at one to four time points (pre-sensitization, 2, 6 and 24 weeks). Throughout the approximately 24-week study period, patients were also given weekly therapeutic DPC doses on the scalp. Blood was sampled from patients pre-sensitization (week 0) and at 2, 6 and about 24 weeks after DPC sensitization. Libraries were combined into a pool for sequencing, and differences in TCR yield between samples came mainly from small differences in library volumes within the pool. The study tracked peripheral blood TCR repertoire changes in vivo during primary and secondary sensitization to the hapten diphenylcyclopropenone (DPC) in alopecia patients. Summary of the overall study and its limitations: Because every patient had alopecia, a presumed autoimmune disease, the patients' immune response might differ from that of healthy individuals. After repeated subsampling, changes were observed in the strength of the expansion versus patch-test correlation and in the threshold at which the correlation became significant. Patch test score correlated positively with the number of PT1 expanded TCRs, reaching significance at thresholds 8, 16 and 32 but not at 4. No change with DPC sensitization was found in the number of TCRs above 1 in 1000 frequency, and no evidence of global repertoire structure alterations was found. Expanded TCRs formed significantly more large CDR3 similarity clusters than pre-sensitization or healthy control sets, consistent with antigen-driven responses.

The library was generated by RACE. The sequencer listed for this sample is NextSeq 500. Library preparation attached unique molecular identifiers to individual cDNA molecules for quantitative, reproducible TCR counting. Both TCR alpha and TCR beta chains were sequenced from each blood RNA sample. On the study's bioinformatics: A median of around 100,000 TCRs per sample was observed, with a range of roughly 23,224 to 750,000. The Decombinator software suite was used to annotate the V, J and CDR3 of the TCR reads. Every sample was subsampled to the same number of TCRs (28,000) for the PS versus PT1 abundance plots. TCRs were defined as expanded if absent before sensitization and observed at least eight times at the 2-week time point. TCRdb reran the public reads through fastp at Q25 and MiXCR, keeping productive beta chains. Each CDR3 protein appears once, grouped with its most common genes and DNA. These V and J calls are TCRdb output, not the study's own analysis. Across this sample there are some 82,000 distinct CDR3 sequences, with roughly a tenth seen only once. The leading ten clones occupy around 4.4% of the sample.

What the time point label conveys for this sample: patch test 1, 2 weeks after DPC sensitization. The sample's treatment or condition, from its label and the paper: therapeutic diphenylcyclopropenone sensitization with weekly scalp DPC. At every patch-test visit, the blood draw took place before the patch test was put on. Patients were considered eligible if aged 18 to 70, diagnosed with alopecia and deemed suitable for DPC therapy, and patients were excluded if pregnant. Total RNA was extracted from unfractionated whole blood collected in Tempus Blood RNA tubes. The TCR sequence derives from a woman in her forties or fifties with alopecia areata. Some clones in this sample may be carry-over from other donors' samples. The sample in question was whole blood, obtained in connection with sensitization to the hapten diphenylcyclopropenone (DPC).

The sequenced DNA is TGTGCCAGCAGCTTAGCTTACGGGCCAGCGTCCGGGGAGCTGTTTTTT. It specifies CASSLAYGPASGELFF. The V gene is TRBV7-2 and the J gene is TRBJ2-2; no D gene can be assigned with confidence. Its CDR3 holds 16 amino acids, cysteine through phenylalanine. The DNA shown is the 48-base CDR3, in frame from base 1. Between the V and J ends, shortened by 0 bases and 6 bases respectively, the junction contains 14 bases. Based on the germline V gene, the CDR1 and CDR2 sequences are SGHTA and FQGNSA.